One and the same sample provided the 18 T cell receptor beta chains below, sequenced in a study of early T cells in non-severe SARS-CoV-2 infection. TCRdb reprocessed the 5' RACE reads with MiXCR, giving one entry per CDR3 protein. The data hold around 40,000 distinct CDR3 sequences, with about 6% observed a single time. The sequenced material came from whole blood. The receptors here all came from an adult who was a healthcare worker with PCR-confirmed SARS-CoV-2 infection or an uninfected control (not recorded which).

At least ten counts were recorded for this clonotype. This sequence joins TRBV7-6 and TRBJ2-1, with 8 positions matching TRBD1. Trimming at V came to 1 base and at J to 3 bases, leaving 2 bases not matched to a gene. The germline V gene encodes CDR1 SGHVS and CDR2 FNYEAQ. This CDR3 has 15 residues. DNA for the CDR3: TGTGCCAGCAGCTTAGACAGGGGGGACTACAATGAGCAGTTCTTC. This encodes CASSLDRGDYNEQFF.

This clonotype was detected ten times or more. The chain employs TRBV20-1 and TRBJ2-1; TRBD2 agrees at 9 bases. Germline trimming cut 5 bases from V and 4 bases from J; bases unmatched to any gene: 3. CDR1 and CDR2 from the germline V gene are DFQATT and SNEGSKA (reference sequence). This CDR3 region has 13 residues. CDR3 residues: CSAVTSGYNEQFF. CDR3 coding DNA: TGCAGTGCTGTGACTAGCGGTTACAATGAGCAGTTCTTC.

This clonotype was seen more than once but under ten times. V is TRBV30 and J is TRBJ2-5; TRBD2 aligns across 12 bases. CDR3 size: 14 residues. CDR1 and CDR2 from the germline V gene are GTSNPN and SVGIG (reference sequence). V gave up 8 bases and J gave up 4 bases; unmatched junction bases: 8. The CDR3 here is CAVSSGRATETQYF. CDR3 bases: TGTGCCGTTTCTAGCGGGAGGGCCACAGAGACCCAGTACTTC.

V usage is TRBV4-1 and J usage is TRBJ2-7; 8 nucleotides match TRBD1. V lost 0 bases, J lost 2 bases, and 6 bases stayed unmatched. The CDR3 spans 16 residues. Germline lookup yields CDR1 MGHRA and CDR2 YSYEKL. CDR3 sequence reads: CASSQDTGTGTYEQYF. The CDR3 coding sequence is TGCGCCAGCAGCCAAGATACCGGGACAGGCACCTACGAGCAGTACTTC.

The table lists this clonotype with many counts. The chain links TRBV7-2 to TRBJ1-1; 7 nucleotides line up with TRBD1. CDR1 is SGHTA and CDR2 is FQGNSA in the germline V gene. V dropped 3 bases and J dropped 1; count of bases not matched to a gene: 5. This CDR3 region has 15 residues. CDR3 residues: CASSFTGVPNTEAFF. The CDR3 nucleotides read TGTGCCAGCAGCTTTACAGGGGTTCCGAACACTGAAGCTTTCTTT.

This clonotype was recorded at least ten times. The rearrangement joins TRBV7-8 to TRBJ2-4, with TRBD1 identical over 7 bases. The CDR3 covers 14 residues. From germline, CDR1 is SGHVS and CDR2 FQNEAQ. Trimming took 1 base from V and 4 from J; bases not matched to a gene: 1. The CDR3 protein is CASSLGGQKNIQYF. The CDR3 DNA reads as TGTGCCAGCAGCTTAGGGGGACAGAAAAACATTCAGTACTTC.

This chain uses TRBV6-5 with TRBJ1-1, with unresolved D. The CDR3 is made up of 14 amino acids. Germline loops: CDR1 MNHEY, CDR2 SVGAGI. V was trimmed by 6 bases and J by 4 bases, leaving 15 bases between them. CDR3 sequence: CASRRTTFSTEAFF. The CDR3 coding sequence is TGTGCCAGCAGAAGGACGACTTTTAGCACTGAAGCTTTCTTT.

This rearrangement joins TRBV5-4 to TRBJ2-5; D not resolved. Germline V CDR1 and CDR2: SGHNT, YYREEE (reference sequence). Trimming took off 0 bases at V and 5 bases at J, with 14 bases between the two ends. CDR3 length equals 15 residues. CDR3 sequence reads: CASSLEAWALETQYF. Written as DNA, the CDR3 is TGTGCCAGCAGCTTGGAGGCGTGGGCCCTGGAGACCCAGTACTTC.

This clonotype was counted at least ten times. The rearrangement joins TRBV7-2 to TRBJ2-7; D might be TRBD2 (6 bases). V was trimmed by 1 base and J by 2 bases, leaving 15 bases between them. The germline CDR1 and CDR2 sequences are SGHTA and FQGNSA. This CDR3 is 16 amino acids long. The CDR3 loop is CASSLDPSSAAYEQYF. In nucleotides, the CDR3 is TGTGCCAGCAGCTTAGATCCCTCTAGCGCCGCCTACGAGCAGTACTTC.

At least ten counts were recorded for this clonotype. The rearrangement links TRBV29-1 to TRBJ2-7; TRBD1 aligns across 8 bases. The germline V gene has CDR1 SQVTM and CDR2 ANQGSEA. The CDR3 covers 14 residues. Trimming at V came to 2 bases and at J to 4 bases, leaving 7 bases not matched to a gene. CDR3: CSVEYANRGYEQYF. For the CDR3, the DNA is TGCAGCGTTGAATACGCAAACAGGGGGTACGAGCAGTACTTC.

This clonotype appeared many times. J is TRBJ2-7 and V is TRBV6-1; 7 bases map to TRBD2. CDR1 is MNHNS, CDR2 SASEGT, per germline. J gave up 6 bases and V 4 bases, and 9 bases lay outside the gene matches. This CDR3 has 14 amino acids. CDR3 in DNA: TGTGCCAGCAGTGCTACTAGCGTAGCTGGCGAGCAGTACTTC. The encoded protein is CASSATSVAGEQYF.

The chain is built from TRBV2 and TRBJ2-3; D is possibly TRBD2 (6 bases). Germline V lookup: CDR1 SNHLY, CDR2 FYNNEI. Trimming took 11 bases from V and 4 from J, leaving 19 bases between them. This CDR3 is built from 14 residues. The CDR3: CASSVGGDADTQYF. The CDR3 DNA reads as TGTGCCTCCTCAGTCGGGGGAGATGCAGATACGCAGTATTTT.

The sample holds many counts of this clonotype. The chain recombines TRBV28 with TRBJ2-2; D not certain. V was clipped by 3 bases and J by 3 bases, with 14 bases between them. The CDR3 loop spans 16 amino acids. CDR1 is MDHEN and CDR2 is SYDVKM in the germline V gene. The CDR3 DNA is TGTGCCAGCAGTTTCGGCCCTCCAAAGGACACCGGGGAGCTGTTTTTT. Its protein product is CASSFGPPKDTGELFF.

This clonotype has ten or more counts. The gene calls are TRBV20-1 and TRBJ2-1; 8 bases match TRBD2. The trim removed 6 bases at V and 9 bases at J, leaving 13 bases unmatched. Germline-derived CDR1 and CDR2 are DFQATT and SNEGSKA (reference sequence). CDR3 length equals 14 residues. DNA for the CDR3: TGCAGTGCCCCGATAGCGGGAACATCGAGTGAGCAGTTCTTC. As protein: CSAPIAGTSSEQFF.

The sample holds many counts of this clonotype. The CDR3 DNA reads as TGCAGTGCGGACCAGGGGGCGGGTTCGTCCACTGAAGCTTTCTTT. Encoded protein: CSADQGAGSSTEAFF. V gene TRBV20-1 combines with J gene TRBJ1-1, with 8 bases matching TRBD1. CDR3 length: 15 residues. Germline assignment: CDR1 DFQATT and CDR2 SNEGSKA (reference sequence). The junction had 13 bases not matched to a gene; V was cut back by 6 bases and J by 4 bases.

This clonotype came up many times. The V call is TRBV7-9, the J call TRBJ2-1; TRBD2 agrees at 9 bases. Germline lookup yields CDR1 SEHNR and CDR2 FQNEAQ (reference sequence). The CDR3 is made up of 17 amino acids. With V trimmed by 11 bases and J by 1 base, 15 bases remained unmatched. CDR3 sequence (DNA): TGTGCCGGGGGGTCCAGCGGGAGGCCCTTATCCTACAATGAGCAGTTCTTC. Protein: CAGGSSGRPLSYNEQFF.

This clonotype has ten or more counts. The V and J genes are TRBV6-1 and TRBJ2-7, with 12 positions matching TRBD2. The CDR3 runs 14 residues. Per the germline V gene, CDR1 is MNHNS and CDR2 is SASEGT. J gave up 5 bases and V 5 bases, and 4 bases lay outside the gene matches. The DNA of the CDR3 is TGTGCCAGCAGTAGACTAGCGGGAGTGAACGAGCAGTACTTC. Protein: CASSRLAGVNEQYF.

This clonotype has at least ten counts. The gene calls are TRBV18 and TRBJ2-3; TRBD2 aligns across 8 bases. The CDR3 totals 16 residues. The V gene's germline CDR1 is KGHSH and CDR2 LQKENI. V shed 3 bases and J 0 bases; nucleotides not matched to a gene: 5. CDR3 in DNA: TGTGCCAGCTCACCCCTAGCGGGTTCTAGCACAGATACGCAGTATTTT. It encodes CASSPLAGSSTDTQYF.